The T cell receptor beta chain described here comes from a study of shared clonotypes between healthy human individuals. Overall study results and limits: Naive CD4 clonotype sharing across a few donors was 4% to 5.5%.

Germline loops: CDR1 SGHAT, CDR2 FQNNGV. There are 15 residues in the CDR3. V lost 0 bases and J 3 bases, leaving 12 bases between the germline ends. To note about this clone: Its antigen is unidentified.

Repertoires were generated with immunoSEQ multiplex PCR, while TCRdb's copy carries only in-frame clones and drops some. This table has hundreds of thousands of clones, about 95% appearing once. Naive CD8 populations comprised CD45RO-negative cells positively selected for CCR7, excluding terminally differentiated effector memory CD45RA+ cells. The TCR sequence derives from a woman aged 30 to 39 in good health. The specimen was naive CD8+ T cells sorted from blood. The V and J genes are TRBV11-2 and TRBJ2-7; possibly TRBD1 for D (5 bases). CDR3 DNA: TGTGCCAGCAGCTTAGACGTCAAAAGGGGCTACGAGCAGTACTTC. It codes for CASSLDVKRGYEQYF.